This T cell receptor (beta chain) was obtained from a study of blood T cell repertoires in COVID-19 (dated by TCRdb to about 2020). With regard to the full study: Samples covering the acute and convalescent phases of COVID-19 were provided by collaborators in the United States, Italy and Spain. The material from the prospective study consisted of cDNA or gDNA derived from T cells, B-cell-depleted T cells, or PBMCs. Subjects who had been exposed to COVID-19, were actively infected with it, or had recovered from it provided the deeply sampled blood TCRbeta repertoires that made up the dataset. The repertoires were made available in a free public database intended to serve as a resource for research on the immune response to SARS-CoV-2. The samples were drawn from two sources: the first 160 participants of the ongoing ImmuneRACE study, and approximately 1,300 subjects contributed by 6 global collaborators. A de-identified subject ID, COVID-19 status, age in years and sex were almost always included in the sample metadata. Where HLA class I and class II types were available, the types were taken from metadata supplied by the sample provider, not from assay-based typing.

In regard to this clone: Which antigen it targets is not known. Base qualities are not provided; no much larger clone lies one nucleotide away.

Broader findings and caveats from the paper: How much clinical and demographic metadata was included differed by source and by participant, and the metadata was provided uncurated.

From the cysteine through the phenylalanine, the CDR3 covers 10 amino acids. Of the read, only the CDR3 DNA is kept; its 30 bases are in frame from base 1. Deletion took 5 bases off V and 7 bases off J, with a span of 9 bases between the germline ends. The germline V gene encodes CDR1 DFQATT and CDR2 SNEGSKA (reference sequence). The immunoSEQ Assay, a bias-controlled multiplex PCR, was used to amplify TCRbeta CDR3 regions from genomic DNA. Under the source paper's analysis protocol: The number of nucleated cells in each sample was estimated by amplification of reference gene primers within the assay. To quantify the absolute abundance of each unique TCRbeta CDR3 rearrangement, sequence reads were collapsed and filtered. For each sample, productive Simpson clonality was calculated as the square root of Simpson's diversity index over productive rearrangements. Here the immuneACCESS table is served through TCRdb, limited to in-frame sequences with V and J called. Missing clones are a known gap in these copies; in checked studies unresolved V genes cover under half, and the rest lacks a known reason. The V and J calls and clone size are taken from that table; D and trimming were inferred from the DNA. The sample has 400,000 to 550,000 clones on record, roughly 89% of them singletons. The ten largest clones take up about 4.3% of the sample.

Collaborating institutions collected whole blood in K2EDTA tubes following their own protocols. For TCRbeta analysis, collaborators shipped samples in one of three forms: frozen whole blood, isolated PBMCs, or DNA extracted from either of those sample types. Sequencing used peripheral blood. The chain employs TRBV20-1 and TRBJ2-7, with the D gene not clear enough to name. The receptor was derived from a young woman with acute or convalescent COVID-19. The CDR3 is CSAHFREQYF. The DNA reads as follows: TGCAGTGCTCACTTCAGGGAGCAGTACTTC.